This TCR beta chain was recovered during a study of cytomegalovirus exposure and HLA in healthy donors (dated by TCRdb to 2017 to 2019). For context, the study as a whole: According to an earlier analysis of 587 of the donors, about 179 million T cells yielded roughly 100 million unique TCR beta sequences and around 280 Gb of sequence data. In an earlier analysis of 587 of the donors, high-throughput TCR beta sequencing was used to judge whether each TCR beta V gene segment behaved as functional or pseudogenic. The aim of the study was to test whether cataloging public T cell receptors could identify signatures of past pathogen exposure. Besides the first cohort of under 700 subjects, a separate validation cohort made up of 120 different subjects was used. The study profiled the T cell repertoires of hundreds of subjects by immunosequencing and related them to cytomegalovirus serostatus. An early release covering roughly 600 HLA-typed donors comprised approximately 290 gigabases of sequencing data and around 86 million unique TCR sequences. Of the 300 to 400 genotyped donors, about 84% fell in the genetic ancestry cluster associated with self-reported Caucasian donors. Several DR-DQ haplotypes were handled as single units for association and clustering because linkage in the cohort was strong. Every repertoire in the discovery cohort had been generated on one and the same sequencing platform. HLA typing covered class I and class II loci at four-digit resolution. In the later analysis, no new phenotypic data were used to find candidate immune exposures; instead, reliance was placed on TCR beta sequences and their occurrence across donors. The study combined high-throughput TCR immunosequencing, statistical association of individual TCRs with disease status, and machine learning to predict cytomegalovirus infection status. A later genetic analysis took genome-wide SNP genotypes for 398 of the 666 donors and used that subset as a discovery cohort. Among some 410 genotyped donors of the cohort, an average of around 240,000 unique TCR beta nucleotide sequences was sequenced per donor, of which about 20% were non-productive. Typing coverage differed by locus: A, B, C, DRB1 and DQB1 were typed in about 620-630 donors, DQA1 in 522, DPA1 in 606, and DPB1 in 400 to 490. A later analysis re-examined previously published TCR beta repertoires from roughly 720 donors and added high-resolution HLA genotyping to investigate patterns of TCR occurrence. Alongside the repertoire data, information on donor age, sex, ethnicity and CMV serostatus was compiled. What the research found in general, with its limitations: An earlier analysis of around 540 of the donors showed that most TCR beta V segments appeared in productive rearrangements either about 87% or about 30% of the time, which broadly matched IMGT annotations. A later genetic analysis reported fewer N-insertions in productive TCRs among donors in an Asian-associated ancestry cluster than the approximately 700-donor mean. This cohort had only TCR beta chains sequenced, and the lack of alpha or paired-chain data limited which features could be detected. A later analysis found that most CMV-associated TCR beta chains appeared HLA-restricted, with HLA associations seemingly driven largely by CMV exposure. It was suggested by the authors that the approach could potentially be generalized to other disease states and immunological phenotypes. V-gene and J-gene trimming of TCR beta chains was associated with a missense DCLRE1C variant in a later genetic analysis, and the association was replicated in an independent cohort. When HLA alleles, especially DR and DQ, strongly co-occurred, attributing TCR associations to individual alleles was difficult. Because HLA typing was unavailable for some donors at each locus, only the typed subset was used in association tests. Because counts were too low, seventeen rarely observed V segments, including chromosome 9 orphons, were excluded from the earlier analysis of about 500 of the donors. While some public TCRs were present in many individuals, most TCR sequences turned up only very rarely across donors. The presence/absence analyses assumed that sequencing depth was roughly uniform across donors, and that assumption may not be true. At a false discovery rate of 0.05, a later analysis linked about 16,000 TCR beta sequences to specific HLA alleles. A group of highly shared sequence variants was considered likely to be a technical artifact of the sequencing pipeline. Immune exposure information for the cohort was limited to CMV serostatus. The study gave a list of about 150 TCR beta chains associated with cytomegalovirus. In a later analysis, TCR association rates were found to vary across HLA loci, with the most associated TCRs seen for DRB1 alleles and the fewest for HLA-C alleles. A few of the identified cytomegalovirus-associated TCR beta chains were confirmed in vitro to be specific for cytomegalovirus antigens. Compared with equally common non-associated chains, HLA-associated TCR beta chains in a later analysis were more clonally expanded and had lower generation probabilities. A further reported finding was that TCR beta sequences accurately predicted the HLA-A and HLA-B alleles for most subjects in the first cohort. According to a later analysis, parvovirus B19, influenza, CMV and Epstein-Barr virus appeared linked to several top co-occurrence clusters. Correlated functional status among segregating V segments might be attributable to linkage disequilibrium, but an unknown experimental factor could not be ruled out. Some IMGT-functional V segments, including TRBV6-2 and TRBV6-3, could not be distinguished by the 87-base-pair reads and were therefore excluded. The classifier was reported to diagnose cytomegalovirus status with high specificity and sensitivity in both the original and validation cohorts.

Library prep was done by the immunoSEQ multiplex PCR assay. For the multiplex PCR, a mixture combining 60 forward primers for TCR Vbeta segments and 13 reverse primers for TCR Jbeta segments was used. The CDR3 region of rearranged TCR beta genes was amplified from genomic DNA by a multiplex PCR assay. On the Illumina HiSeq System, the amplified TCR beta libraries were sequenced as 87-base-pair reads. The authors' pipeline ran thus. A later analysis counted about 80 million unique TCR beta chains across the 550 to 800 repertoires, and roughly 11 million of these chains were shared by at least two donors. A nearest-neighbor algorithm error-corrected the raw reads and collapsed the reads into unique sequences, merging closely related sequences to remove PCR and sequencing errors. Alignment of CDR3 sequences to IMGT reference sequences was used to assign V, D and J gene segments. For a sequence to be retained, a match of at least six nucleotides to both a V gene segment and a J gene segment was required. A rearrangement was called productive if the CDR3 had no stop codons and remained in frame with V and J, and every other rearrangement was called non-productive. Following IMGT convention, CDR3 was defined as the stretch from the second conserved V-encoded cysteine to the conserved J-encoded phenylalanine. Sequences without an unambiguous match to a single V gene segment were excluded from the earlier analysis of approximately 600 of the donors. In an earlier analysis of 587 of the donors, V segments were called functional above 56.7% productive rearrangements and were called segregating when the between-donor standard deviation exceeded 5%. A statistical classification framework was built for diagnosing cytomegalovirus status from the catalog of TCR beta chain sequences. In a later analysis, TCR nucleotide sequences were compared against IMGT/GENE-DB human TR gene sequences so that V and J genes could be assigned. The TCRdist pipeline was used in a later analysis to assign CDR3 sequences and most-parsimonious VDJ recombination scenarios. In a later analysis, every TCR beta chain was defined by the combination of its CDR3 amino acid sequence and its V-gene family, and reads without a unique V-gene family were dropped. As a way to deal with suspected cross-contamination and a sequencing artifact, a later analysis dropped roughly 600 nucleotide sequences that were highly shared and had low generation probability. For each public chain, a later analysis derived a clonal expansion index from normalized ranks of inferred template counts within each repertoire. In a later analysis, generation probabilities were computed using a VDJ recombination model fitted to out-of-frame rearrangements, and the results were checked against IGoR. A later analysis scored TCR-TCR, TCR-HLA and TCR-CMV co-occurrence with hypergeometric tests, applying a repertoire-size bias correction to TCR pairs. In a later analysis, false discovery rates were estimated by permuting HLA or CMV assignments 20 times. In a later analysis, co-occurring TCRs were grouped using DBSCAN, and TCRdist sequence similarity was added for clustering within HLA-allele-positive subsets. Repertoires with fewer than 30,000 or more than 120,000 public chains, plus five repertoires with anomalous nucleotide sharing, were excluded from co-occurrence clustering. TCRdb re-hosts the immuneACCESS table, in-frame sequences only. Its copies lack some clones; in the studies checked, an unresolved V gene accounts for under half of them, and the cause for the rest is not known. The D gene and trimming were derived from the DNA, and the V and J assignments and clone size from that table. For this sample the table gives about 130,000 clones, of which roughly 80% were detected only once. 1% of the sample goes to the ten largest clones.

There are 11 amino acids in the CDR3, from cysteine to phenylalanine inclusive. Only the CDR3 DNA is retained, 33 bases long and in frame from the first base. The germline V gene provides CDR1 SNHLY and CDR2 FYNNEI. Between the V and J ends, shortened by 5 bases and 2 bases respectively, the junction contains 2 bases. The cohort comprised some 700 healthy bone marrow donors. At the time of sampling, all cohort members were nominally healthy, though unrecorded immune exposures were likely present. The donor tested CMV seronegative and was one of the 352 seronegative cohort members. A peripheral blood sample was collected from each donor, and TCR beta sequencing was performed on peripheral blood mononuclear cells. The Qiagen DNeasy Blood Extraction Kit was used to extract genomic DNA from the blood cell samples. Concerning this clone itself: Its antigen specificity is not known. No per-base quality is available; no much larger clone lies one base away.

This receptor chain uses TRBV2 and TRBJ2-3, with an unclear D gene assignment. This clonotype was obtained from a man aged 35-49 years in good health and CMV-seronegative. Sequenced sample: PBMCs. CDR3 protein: CASSYTDTQYF. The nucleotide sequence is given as TGTGCCAGCAGTTACACAGATACGCAGTATTTT. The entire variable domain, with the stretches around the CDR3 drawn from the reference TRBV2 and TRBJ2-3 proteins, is EPEVTQTPSHQVTQMGQEVILRCVPISNHLYFYWYRQILGQKVEFLVSFYNNEISEKSEIFDDQFSVERPDGSNFTLKIRSTKLEDSAMYFCASSYTDTQYFGPGTRLTVL.